The next 21 T cell receptor beta chains were all read from a single sample in a study of T-cell memory formation after mild COVID-19 (dated by TCRdb to the early 2020s). The library was prepared using 5' RACE. Sequencing used an Illumina NovaSeq 6000. TCRdb itself trimmed the public reads at Q25 with fastp, ran MiXCR and retained productive beta chains. Every CDR3 protein is listed once, alongside the most common genes and DNA of its rows. A total of approximately 400,000 distinct CDR3 sequences appear in this sample, 24% of them only once. The biggest ten clones account for roughly 8.7% of the sample. The sequencing input was PBMCs or a T cell subset sorted from them (not recorded which). These receptors came from an adult woman who had mild COVID-19 (a few samples of this study predate the infection). The sample titles of this study are shuffled in the database, so cell type and time point are left out; the donor was told from shared clones.

The V and J genes are TRBV9 and TRBJ2-3; 13 bases fit TRBD2. This CDR3 contains 17 residues. Germline lookup yields CDR1 SGDLS and CDR2 YYNGEE. V was clipped by 0 bases and J by 4 bases; unmatched bases: 5. CDR3 DNA: TGTGCCAGCAGCGTAGGGACTAGCGGGAGTAGGGCAGATACGCAGTATTTT. Its translation: CASSVGTSGSRADTQYF.

This rearrangement joins TRBV20-1 to TRBJ2-7; 16 nucleotides agree with TRBD2. CDR1 DFQATT and CDR2 SNEGSKA come from the germline V gene (reference sequence). J lost 7 bases, V lost 5 bases, and 11 bases had no gene match. The CDR3 spans 16 residues. The CDR3 region has the DNA TGCAGTGCTCTCGGGACTAGCGGGAGGGGGAAGCGAGAGCAGTACTTC. It is translated as CSALGTSGRGKREQYF.

The chain has TRBV6-5 and TRBJ2-7; 12 positions agree with TRBD2. Germline V gives CDR1 MNHEY, CDR2 SVGAGI. This CDR3 is 16 amino acids long. V shed 2 bases and J 0 bases; nucleotides not matched to a gene: 2. CDR3 region: CASSYGLAGTSYEQYF. DNA of the CDR3: TGTGCCAGCAGTTACGGACTAGCGGGGACCTCCTACGAGCAGTACTTC.

The V gene is TRBV7-6, the J gene TRBJ2-3; 13 nucleotides match TRBD2. This CDR3 contains 16 residues. The germline gives CDR1 SGHVS, CDR2 FNYEAQ. J gave up 4 bases and V 3 bases, and 4 bases lay outside the gene matches. The CDR3 region has the DNA TGTGCCAGCAGCTTCCGACTAGCGGGGGGTTCAGATACGCAGTATTTT. Translation: CASSFRLAGGSDTQYF.

This clonotype turned up a few times. The chain joins TRBV7-6 to TRBJ2-3, with D possibly matching TRBD2 (5 bases). Per the germline V gene, CDR1 is SGHVS and CDR2 is FNYEAQ. This CDR3 comprises 16 residues. Trimming cost V 2 bases and J 0 bases, with 12 bases left between them. CDR3: CASSLFPSGSTDTQYF. The CDR3 coding sequence is TGTGCCAGCAGCTTATTTCCCAGCGGAAGCACAGATACGCAGTATTTT.

The chain links TRBV18 to TRBJ2-1; 15 positions agree with TRBD2. This CDR3 has 21 amino acids. Germline lookup yields CDR1 KGHSH and CDR2 LQKENI. Unmatched junction bases numbered 14, after V lost 1 base and J lost 4 bases. CDR3 loop: CASSPLPTVRTSGRDYNEQFF. The CDR3 DNA reads as TGTGCCAGCTCACCACTGCCAACAGTGAGGACTAGCGGGAGGGATTACAATGAGCAGTTCTTC.

CDR3 nucleotides: TGCGCCAGCAGCGGACGGTACCAAGAGACCCAGTACTTC. Residues: CASSGRYQETQYF. The rearrangement joins TRBV4-1 to TRBJ2-5; no clear D. Trimming cost V 5 bases and J 0 bases, with 7 bases left between them. Germline V CDR1 and CDR2: MGHRA, YSYEKL. The CDR3 totals 13 residues.

J is TRBJ1-5 and V is TRBV7-3, with unresolved D. Trimming took 5 bases from V and 6 from J, leaving 20 bases between them. CDR3 size: 16 residues. CDR1 SGHTA and CDR2 FQGTGA come from the germline V gene. CDR3 bases: TGTGCCAGCAGCCCCCGGACCGAAAGATGGGGTCAGCCCCAGCATTTT. It yields the protein CASSPRTERWGQPQHF.

The chain is built from TRBV5-1 and TRBJ2-6; 7 nucleotides agree with TRBD1. The CDR3 is 15 residues long. Germline V CDR1 and CDR2: SGHRS, YFSETQ. Unmatched junction bases numbered 5, after V lost 4 bases and J lost 4 bases. The CDR3: CASSPGQAGANVLTF. In DNA, the CDR3 is TGCGCCAGCAGCCCCGGACAGGCCGGGGCCAACGTCCTGACTTTC.

In this sample, this clonotype turned up a few times. This sequence joins TRBV9 and TRBJ1-2, with D uncertain. Germline loops: CDR1 SGDLS, CDR2 YYNGEE. Trimming removed 2 bases at V and 0 bases at J, with 8 bases between. This CDR3 comprises 14 residues. Here the CDR3 reads CASSVAGPNYGYTF. CDR3 nucleotides: TGTGCCAGCAGCGTGGCGGGTCCTAACTATGGCTACACCTTC.

At least ten counts were recorded for this clonotype. The chain couples TRBV12-3 or TRBV12-4 to TRBJ2-7, with 8 bases that match TRBD2. The V gene end was trimmed by 2 bases and the J gene end by 6 bases; junction bases not matched to a gene: 6. The CDR3 runs to 14 residues. The CDR3 DNA is TGTGCCAGCAGTTTAATAGCGGGGAGGGGCGAGCAGTACTTC. Amino acids: CASSLIAGRGEQYF.

This clonotype was counted a few times. CDR3 residues: CASSIKVADGYTF. The CDR3 nucleotides read TGTGCCAGTAGTATAAAGGTTGCCGATGGCTACACCTTC. This sequence joins TRBV19 and TRBJ1-2; D ambiguous. CDR1 is LNHDA and CDR2 is SQIVND in the germline V gene (reference sequence). Trimming took 2 bases from V and 6 from J, leaving 10 bases between them. The CDR3 covers 13 residues.

A few counts support this clonotype. The chain recombines TRBV6-5 with TRBJ1-1, with D possibly matching TRBD1 (6 bases). CDR3 length equals 14 residues. Trimming left V 2 bases short and J 2 bases short, with 9 bases between. Per germline, CDR1 MNHEY and CDR2 SVGAGI. CDR3 DNA sequence: TGTGCCAGCAGTTACCGACAGGTAAACACTGAAGCTTTCTTT. Protein: CASSYRQVNTEAFF.

The chain joins TRBV5-1 to TRBJ2-2, with D possibly being TRBD1 or TRBD2 (5 bases each). Trimming took 1 base from V and 4 from J, leaving 14 bases between them. Germline CDR1 and CDR2: SGHRS and YFSETQ. CDR3 length: 16 residues. CDR3: CASSLSARESTGELFF. Here the CDR3 DNA reads TGCGCCAGCAGCTTGTCGGCCAGGGAGAGCACCGGGGAGCTGTTTTTT.

V gene TRBV6-2 or TRBV6-3 combines with J gene TRBJ1-1; 9 bases are shared with TRBD1. Germline-derived CDR1 and CDR2 are MNHEY and SVGEGT. The CDR3 contains 13 residues. V dropped 8 bases and J dropped 0; count of bases not matched to a gene: 1. The DNA for the CDR3 is TGTGCCAGCGGGACAGGGATGAACACTGAAGCTTTCTTT. Translated: CASGTGMNTEAFF.

This clonotype was seen only a few times. This chain joins TRBV7-3 and TRBJ1-1; D uncertain. From germline, CDR1 is SGHTA and CDR2 FQGTGA. V lost 5 bases, J lost 1 base, and 8 bases lay in between. This CDR3 spans 13 amino acids. CDR3 coding DNA: TGTGCCAGCAGCACTCAAAGGAACACTGAAGCTTTCTTT. Translation gives CASSTQRNTEAFF.

This clonotype has a handful of counts. The chain carries TRBV7-2 and TRBJ2-4; 8 bases match TRBD2. The germline CDR1 and CDR2 sequences are SGHTA and FQGNSA. With V trimmed by 1 base and J by 3 bases, 5 bases remained unmatched. The CDR3 contains 16 residues. The CDR3 is CASSLDLAGIKNIQYF. The CDR3 DNA follows: TGTGCCAGCAGCTTAGACCTAGCGGGTATCAAAAACATTCAGTACTTC. The full variable domain, rest sourced from reference TRBV7-2 and TRBJ2-4, is GAGVSQSPSNKVTEKGKDVELRCDPISGHTALYWYRQSLGQGLEFLIYFQGNSAPDKSGLPSDRFSAERTGGSVSTLTIQRTQQEDSAVYLCASSLDLAGIKNIQYFGAGTRLSVL.

This clonotype turned up a few times. The rearrangement joins TRBV7-9 to TRBJ1-2; a possible D gene is TRBD1 (5 bases). Germline V gene lookup returns CDR1 SEHNR and CDR2 FQNEAQ (reference sequence). The CDR3 is 15 residues long. Trimming took 3 bases from V and 8 from J, leaving 19 bases between them. CDR3: CASSLGAVTRDGYTF. The CDR3 DNA sequence: TGTGCCAGCAGCTTGGGAGCGGTCACTCGGGACGGCTACACCTTC.

This clonotype was observed a few times. This chain connects TRBV6-2 or TRBV6-3 to TRBJ1-1; TRBD1 agrees at 10 bases. CDR1 MNHEY and CDR2 SVGEGT come from the germline V gene. Losses at the gene ends were 6 bases for V and 0 bases for J; bases not matched to a gene: 4. This CDR3 is 15 amino acids long. In DNA, the CDR3 is TGTGCCAGCAGCGGACAGGGGGGCATGAACACTGAAGCTTTCTTT. Protein product: CASSGQGGMNTEAFF.

The chain couples TRBV7-2 to TRBJ2-3; D gene unclear. V gave up 0 bases and J gave up 2 bases, with 9 bases separating them. The CDR3 sequence is 15 residues long. Germline lookup yields CDR1 SGHTA and CDR2 FQGNSA. CDR3 region: CASSLAEHYTDTQYF. The CDR3, as DNA: TGTGCCAGCAGCTTAGCGGAGCATTACACAGATACGCAGTATTTT.

This clonotype showed up just a few times. A read error may account for a junction end that differs from germline. V and J are TRBV7-3 and TRBJ1-1; TRBD1 might be the D (5 bases). Germline V gene sequence: CDR1 SGHTA, CDR2 FQGTGA. This CDR3 is built from 14 residues. The CDR3 DNA sequence: TGTGCCAGCAGCCACGAAGGGGCGAACCCTGAAGCTTTCTTT. This translates into CASSHEGANPEAFF.